This entry is about one T cell receptor beta chain. Its antigen is as yet unknown. The data originate from a study of radiation and T cells in renal cell carcinoma. Whole-study findings and limits: In blood, top tumor clones expanded by 2 weeks, shrinking by 4.

Time point meaning: blood 4 weeks post-SBRT, at nephrectomy. Described treatment: 15 Gy SBRT to primary tumor, nephrectomy 4 weeks later. Nephrectomy followed 15 Gy stereotactic body radiation by 4 weeks. This renal cell carcinoma was of the clear cell type. Only in-frame clones appear in the TCRdb table, and some are missing; sequencing was by immunoSEQ multiplex PCR. The repertoire holds approximately 150,000 clones, approximately 86% seen once, with around 17% in the top ten. The CDR3 covers 14 residues. Between the trimmed V and J ends, which lost 4 bases and 6 bases, there was a span of 12 bases. Germline-derived CDR1 and CDR2 are SNHLY and FYNNEI.

The starting material was blood, obtained from a patient whose treatment included radiotherapy and nephrectomy. This TCR was recovered from a woman between 50 and 59 years old with renal cell carcinoma. The genes are TRBV2 and TRBJ2-2; D gene unclear. The CDR3: CASSVRLGPGELFF. The CDR3 DNA sequence: TGTGCCAGCAGTGTGCGCCTAGGCCCCGGGGAGCTGTTTTTT.